This passage covers 30 T cell receptor beta chains from one sample sequenced in a study of tissue T cells after allogeneic stem cell transplantation (dated by TCRdb to between 2021 and 2024). Read against the paper, the sample's time point label means: human tissue collected at research (rapid) autopsy. Library method: the immunoSEQ multiplex PCR assay. TCRdb mirrors the immuneACCESS table, restricted to in-frame sequences. Some clones are absent from its copies; in checked studies, under half trace to an unresolved V gene, and the reason for the others is unknown. The sample includes more than 8,000 clones, with roughly three fifths observed a single time. The leading ten clones occupy around 20% of the sample. The source material was tissue from the jejunum, sampled at autopsy. All receptors derive from a female donor aged 60 or older with lung cancer.

This clone is categorized as medium-sized (0.01 to 0.1%). The gene calls are TRBV30 and TRBJ2-2; D tentatively reads TRBD1 or TRBD2 (5 bases each). Germline lookup yields CDR1 GTSNPN and CDR2 SVGIG (reference sequence). The CDR3 extends over 15 amino acids. Between the trimmed V and J ends, which lost 3 bases and 6 bases, there was a span of 17 bases. The CDR3 DNA sequence: TGTGCCTGGAGCCGACTGGGGGAAGGGGCCGGGGAGCTGTTTTTT. This codes for CAWSRLGEGAGELFF.

In its sample, this clone ranks as large. This chain's CDR3 is CASSFHSNTEAFF. In DNA, the CDR3 is TGTGCCAGCAGCTTTCATTCGAACACTGAAGCTTTCTTT. The rearrangement links TRBV11-1 to TRBJ1-1; D gene unclear. CDR3 size: 13 residues. Germline V gives CDR1 SGHAT, CDR2 FQDESV (reference sequence). V was clipped by 3 bases and J by 1 base, with 6 bases between them.

CDR3 amino acids: CSVGGTVSTDTQYF. Here the CDR3 DNA reads TGCAGCGTTGGGGGGACGGTTAGCACAGATACGCAGTATTTT. The chain is built from TRBV29-1 and TRBJ2-3; either TRBD1 or TRBD2 may supply D (5 bases each). CDR3 size: 14 residues. V lost 4 bases and J lost 0, with 11 bases in between. The germline gives CDR1 SQVTM, CDR2 ANQGSEA.

The chain employs TRBV9 and TRBJ1-1; D is unclear. The V gene lost 4 bases and the J gene lost 2 bases, with 15 bases spanning the gap. The CDR3 is 15 residues long. Per germline, CDR1 SGDLS and CDR2 YYNGEE. The CDR3 coding sequence is TGTGCCAGCAGCCCTACAACCGGCGGAAACACTGAAGCTTTCTTT. It specifies CASSPTTGGNTEAFF.

Regarding this clone: An end of the junction does not agree with germline; a read error may underlie this. The CDR3 nucleotides read TGTGTCAGCAGCCCAGGACAGGGAATAGACTATGGCTACACCTTC. Protein sequence: CVSSPGQGIDYGYTF. The chain carries TRBV7-6 and TRBJ1-2; 8 bases match TRBD1. The CDR3 covers 15 residues. The germline V gene encodes CDR1 SGHVS and CDR2 FNYEAQ. The full variable domain, completed using reference TRBV7-6 and TRBJ1-2, is GAGVSQSPRYKVTKRGQDVALRCDPISGHVSLYWYRQALGQGPEFLTYFNYEAQQDKSGLPNDRFSAERPEGSISTLTIQRTEQRDSAMYRCVSSPGQGIDYGYTFGSGTRLTVV.

By share, this clone ranks as medium-sized (0.01 to 0.1%). V is TRBV7-6 and J is TRBJ2-5; either TRBD1 or TRBD2 may supply D (5 bases each). The CDR3 loop spans 15 amino acids. Trimming took 4 bases from V and 2 from J, leaving 14 bases between them. CDR1 and CDR2 (germline): SGHVS, FNYEAQ. The DNA of the CDR3 is TGTGCCAGCAGCTCGGGACCTCTAAAGCAAGAGACCCAGTACTTC. Translation gives CASSSGPLKQETQYF.

V is TRBV5-5 and J is TRBJ1-2; tentative D call: TRBD1 (5 bases). Trimming left V 3 bases short and J 5 bases short, with 11 bases between. CDR1 is SGHKS and CDR2 is YYEKEE in the germline V gene (reference sequence). The CDR3 is 13 amino acids. In DNA form, the CDR3 reads TGTGCCAGCAGCTCTGACAGAGGTTATGGCTACACCTTC. It encodes CASSSDRGYGYTF.

Only a few counts were recorded for this clone. The chain uses TRBV9 and TRBJ2-7, with TRBD2 matching over 13 bases. The CDR3 spans 15 residues. Germline values: CDR1 SGDLS, CDR2 YYNGEE. Germline trimming cut 2 bases from V and 6 bases from J; bases unmatched to any gene: 5. The CDR3 reads CASSVTSGGAPEQYF. As DNA, the CDR3 is TGTGCCAGCAGCGTTACTAGCGGGGGGGCCCCCGAGCAGTACTTC.

This clone is termed medium-sized. The rearrangement uses TRBV6-5 and TRBJ1-2; 7 bases line up with TRBD1. V shed 2 bases, J shed 6 bases, and the junction held 6 bases outside the gene matches. The CDR3 has 14 residues. Germline V gene sequence: CDR1 MNHEY, CDR2 SVGAGI. For the CDR3, the DNA is TGTGCCAGCAGTTACCGAACAGGGGCGCATGGCTACACCTTC. It translates to CASSYRTGAHGYTF.

This clone was observed a single time. The rearrangement joins TRBV3-1 (or the pseudogene TRBV3-2) to TRBJ1-2, with a tentative D call TRBD1 (6 bases). Trimming stripped 3 bases from V and 7 bases from J, with 12 bases between. This CDR3 comprises 13 residues. Per germline, CDR1 LGHDT and CDR2 YNNKEL (reference sequence). The CDR3 here is CASSQGGRTGYTF. CDR3 sequence (DNA): TGTGCCAGCAGCCAGGGGGGGCGCACTGGCTACACCTTC.

This chain connects TRBV4-3 to TRBJ2-1; unclear D gene. Germline V CDR1 and CDR2: LGHNA, YSLEER. This CDR3 contains 12 residues. The V and J ends lost 5 bases and 6 bases respectively, with 8 bases between them. CDR3 bases: TGCGCCAGCAGCGCAAGCGTCAATGAGCAGTTCTTC. Its protein product is CASSASVNEQFF.

The V gene is TRBV6-4, the J gene TRBJ2-7, with a weak D call TRBD1 (7 bases). The CDR3 covers 15 residues. CDR1 and CDR2 (germline): MRHNA, SNTAGT. Deletions cut 0 bases from V and 1 base from J, with 10 bases between. For the CDR3, the DNA is TGTGCCAGCAGTGACTCGACAGGGAGGTCCTACGAGCAGTACTTC. Protein product: CASSDSTGRSYEQYF.

The V call is TRBV25-1, the J call TRBJ2-4; TRBD2 matches at 9 bases. The CDR3 runs 14 residues. V lost 2 bases to trimming and J lost 8 bases; unmatched junction nucleotides: 4. Germline CDR1 and CDR2: MGHDK and SYGVNS. This CDR3 reads CASSERAGGYIQYF. In DNA form, the CDR3 reads TGTGCCAGCAGTGAAAGGGCGGGAGGGTACATTCAGTACTTC.

The genes are TRBV29-1 and TRBJ2-1; 14 bases fit TRBD2. The J segment lost 4 bases and the V segment lost 5 bases, leaving 7 bases of the junction unmatched. The CDR3 consists of 16 residues. The germline gives CDR1 SQVTM, CDR2 ANQGSEA. The CDR3 DNA is TGCAGCGTTACGACTAGCGGGAGGGCCGGTTACAATGAGCAGTTCTTC. Protein product: CSVTTSGRAGYNEQFF.

This clone is categorized as medium-sized (0.01 to 0.1%). The V and J genes are TRBV4-1 and TRBJ2-3; no reliable D call. From germline, CDR1 is MGHRA and CDR2 YSYEKL. The CDR3 spans 15 residues. Trimming took 0 bases from V and 6 from J, leaving 13 bases between them. The CDR3 coding sequence is TGCGCCAGCAGCCAAGATCAGTTTGGGCGGGATACGCAGTATTTT. It encodes CASSQDQFGRDTQYF.

The table lists this clone with a count of one. The V call is TRBV6-5, the J call TRBJ2-3, with TRBD1 identical over 7 bases. Germline lookup yields CDR1 MNHEY and CDR2 SVGAGI. J lost 2 bases, V lost 6 bases, and 5 bases had no gene match. The CDR3 totals 14 residues. This CDR3 is CASRPGQFTDTQYF. The CDR3 bases are TGTGCCAGCAGGCCGGGACAGTTCACAGATACGCAGTATTTT.

This clone is categorized as large. V is TRBV18 and J is TRBJ1-5; 10 bases line up with TRBD1. The CDR3 has 15 amino acids. Trimming at V came to 4 bases and at J to 7 bases, leaving 7 bases not matched to a gene. Germline V gives CDR1 KGHSH, CDR2 LQKENI. The DNA for the CDR3 is TGTGCCAGCTCACGAGGGACAGGGGATGGGCAGCCCCAGCATTTT. Amino acids: CASSRGTGDGQPQHF.

This clone showed up just a few times. V usage is TRBV10-1 and J usage is TRBJ2-2, with 9 positions matching TRBD2. This CDR3 has 14 residues. V lost 8 bases, J lost 2 bases, and 3 bases stayed unmatched. Per the germline V gene, CDR1 is WNHNN and CDR2 is SYGVQD (reference sequence). CDR3 sequence reads: CASGGLANTGELFF. The CDR3 DNA is TGCGCCAGCGGGGGACTAGCAAACACCGGGGAGCTGTTTTTT.

In this sample, this clone turned up a few times. The gene calls are TRBV19 and TRBJ2-6; no definite D call. The CDR3 spans 15 residues. Germline-derived CDR1 and CDR2 are LNHDA and SQIVND (reference sequence). The germline V and J ends were trimmed by 1 base and 4 bases, with 8 bases remaining between them. The CDR3 DNA sequence: TGTGCCAGTAGTATAGTCGCTTCGGGGGCCAACGTCCTGACTTTC. It encodes CASSIVASGANVLTF.

The chain couples TRBV15 to TRBJ1-2; 8 nucleotides line up with TRBD1. This CDR3 region has 17 residues. With 5 bases clipped from V and 0 bases from J, the junction kept 11 bases outside the gene matches. The V gene's germline CDR1 is LNHNV and CDR2 YYDKDF (reference sequence). CDR3 nucleotides: TGTGCCACCAGCGCGGGGGGTGGACAGGGATCTAACTATGGCTACACCTTC. This sequence encodes CATSAGGGQGSNYGYTF.

The chain couples TRBV21-1 to TRBJ2-7; TRBD1 was called by the table and not checked on the DNA. TRBV21-1 is shown as a pseudogene. The CDR3 extends over 17 amino acids. The CDR3 bases are TGTGCCAGCAGCAAAGGAGGGGGACAGGTGGGGGCCCACGAGCAGTACTTC. Protein: CASSKGGGQVGAHEQYF.

This clone came up a few times. The V and J genes are TRBV6-5 and TRBJ1-5; unclear D gene. Trimming cost V 6 bases and J 1 base, with 10 bases left between them. Germline CDR1 MNHEY, CDR2 SVGAGI. This CDR3 has 14 residues. CDR3 nucleotide sequence: TGTGCCAGCAGGAATTTGAAGAGCAATCAGCCCCAGCATTTT. Its translation is CASRNLKSNQPQHF.

This chain connects TRBV30 to TRBJ1-1; TRBD1 matches 9 bases. The V segment lost 3 bases and the J segment 6 bases; nucleotides outside the gene matches: 5. There are 13 residues in the CDR3. Germline CDR1 reads GTSNPN; CDR2 reads SVGIG (reference sequence). The CDR3 nucleotides read TGTGCCTGGAGGGGACAGGGCCCCGCTGAAGCTTTCTTT. It yields the protein CAWRGQGPAEAFF.

The chain recombines TRBV5-1 with TRBJ2-4; no firm D call. Per germline, CDR1 SGHRS and CDR2 YFSETQ. Trimming took 1 base from V and 9 from J, leaving 14 bases between them. This CDR3 comprises 14 residues. The CDR3 coding sequence is TGCGCCAGCAGCTTGACCCCGAGCGTAAGCATTCAGTACTTC. As protein: CASSLTPSVSIQYF.

This clone came up a few times. The rearrangement uses TRBV3-1 (or the pseudogene TRBV3-2) and TRBJ1-5, with a possible D match to TRBD1 (6 bases). Trimming stripped 1 base from V and 7 bases from J, with 14 bases between. The CDR3 spans 15 residues. Germline V CDR1 and CDR2: LGHDT, YNNKEL (reference sequence). The CDR3 bases are TGTGCCAGCAGCCAAGGAATAGGGGGGAACCAGCCCCAGCATTTT. Translation: CASSQGIGGNQPQHF.

This clone is labeled as medium-sized. The CDR3 reads CATSRRGGTEAFF. The CDR3 nucleotides are TGTGCCACCAGCAGACGGGGAGGAACTGAAGCTTTCTTT. The V call is TRBV15, the J call TRBJ1-1, with no clear D. V was clipped by 2 bases and J by 5 bases, with 9 bases between them. The CDR3 runs 13 residues. Per germline, CDR1 LNHNV and CDR2 YYDKDF (reference sequence). Variable domain in full (rest from reference TRBV15 and TRBJ1-1): DAMVIQNPRYQVTQFGKPVTLSCSQTLNHNVMYWYQQKSSQAPKLLFHYYDKDFNNEADTPDNFQSRRPNTSFCFLDIRSPGLGDTAMYLCATSRRGGTEAFFGQGTRLTVV.

This clone is a singleton in its sample. The chain is built from TRBV18 and TRBJ2-3, with a weak D call TRBD2 (5 bases). The CDR3 has 17 amino acids. The V gene's germline CDR1 is KGHSH and CDR2 LQKENI. Trimming cost V 1 base and J 3 bases, with 17 bases left between them. CDR3 protein: CASSPRLRDGLTDTQYF. CDR3 coding DNA: TGTGCCAGCTCACCACGGCTCCGGGATGGTTTGACAGATACGCAGTATTTT. The complete variable domain, with remaining parts taken from reference TRBV18 and TRBJ2-3, reads NAGVMQNPRHLVRRRGQEARLRCSPMKGHSHVYWYRQLPEEGLKFMVYLQKENIIDESGMPKERFSAEFPKEGPSILRIQQVVRGDSAAYFCASSPRLRDGLTDTQYFGPGTRLTVL.

This sequence joins TRBV30 and TRBJ2-7, with 8 bases fitting TRBD1. CDR1 and CDR2 (germline): GTSNPN, SVGIG (reference sequence). CDR3 length: 11 residues. With 5 bases clipped from V and 3 bases from J, the junction kept 0 bases outside the gene matches. Here the CDR3 reads CAWGQGYEQYF. In DNA, the CDR3 is TGTGCCTGGGGACAGGGCTACGAGCAGTACTTC.

The chain is built from TRBV18 and TRBJ2-7; 9 bases map to TRBD1. CDR1 KGHSH and CDR2 LQKENI come from the germline V gene. This CDR3 has 15 residues. J lost 5 bases, V lost 3 bases, and 8 bases had no gene match. The CDR3 region is CASSPGGGTGNEQYF. DNA for the CDR3: TGTGCCAGCTCACCCGGAGGCGGGACAGGGAACGAGCAGTACTTC.

The chain has TRBV7-3 and TRBJ2-2, with D tentatively TRBD1 or TRBD2 (5 bases each). The germline V gene encodes CDR1 SGHTA and CDR2 FQGTGA. V shed 5 bases and J shed 4 bases, with 14 bases lying between them. The CDR3 is made up of 15 amino acids. CDR3 sequence: CASSPGRSGTGELFF. Written as DNA, the CDR3 is TGTGCCAGCAGCCCGGGGCGGTCGGGCACCGGGGAGCTGTTTTTT. Variable domain in full (rest from reference TRBV7-3 and TRBJ2-2): GAGVSQTPSNKVTEKGKYVELRCDPISGHTALYWYRQSLGQGPEFLIYFQGTGAADDSGLPNDRFFAVRPEGSVSTLKIQRTERGDSAVYLCASSPGRSGTGELFFGEGSRLTVL.